The 19 T cell receptor beta chains given below trace back to one sample, sequenced in a study of read filtering for tumor transcriptome and immune sequencing. This library used approximately 370 ng RNA and molecular barcoded adaptors spanning alpha/delta and beta/gamma chains. Each CDR3 protein gets one entry after TCRdb re-called the reads with MiXCR. The sample includes 35,000 to 40,000 distinct CDR3 sequences, around 13% seen only once; the top ten take 38%. Sequencing was performed on a population of CD138-negative cells sorted from bone marrow. These receptors came from a donor aged 40 or over with multiple myeloma.

With regard to this clonotype: A much more abundant neighbour one base away suggests this may be a read error. The chain combines TRBV7-9 with TRBJ2-1; D unresolved. Looked up from germline, CDR1 is SEHNR and CDR2 is FQNEAQ (reference sequence). The CDR3 length is 14 residues. The V end was cut by 4 bases, the J end by 8 bases, with 15 bases between. The CDR3 DNA sequence: TGTGCCAGCAGCTCAAACTCACAATACGATGAGCAGTTCTTC. It codes for CASSSNSQYDEQFF.

This clonotype has ten or more counts. A junction end diverges from the germline sequence, so it may reflect a read error. The J gene is TRBJ1-5, the V gene TRBV5-1, with 7 positions matching TRBD1. The length of the CDR3 is 15 residues. Per the germline V gene, CDR1 is SGHRS and CDR2 is YFSETQ. The CDR3 loop is CAGSPSSTGNQPQHF. CDR3 bases: TGCGCCGGCAGCCCTTCTTCGACAGGGAATCAGCCCCAGCATTTT.

This clonotype has ten or more counts. The chain employs TRBV6-2 or TRBV6-3 and TRBJ2-2, with TRBD1 matching over 8 bases. The length of the CDR3 is 20 residues. Looked up from germline, CDR1 is MNHEY and CDR2 is SVGEGT. The ends lost 0 bases at V and 5 bases at J; junction bases unmatched: 17. The CDR3 spells CASSYSLIRPGQGGTGELFF. CDR3 nucleotide sequence: TGTGCCAGCAGTTACTCGTTAATCCGCCCCGGACAGGGAGGAACCGGGGAGCTGTTTTTT.

This clonotype was recorded at least ten times. The gene calls are TRBV7-8 and TRBJ2-1; 7 bases agree with TRBD2. Germline CDR1 is SGHVS and CDR2 is FQNEAQ. Unmatched junction bases numbered 6, after V lost 5 bases and J lost 2 bases. The CDR3 has 15 residues. CDR3 DNA sequence: TGTGCCAGCAGCATAGGGAGGGCGGCCTACAATGAGCAGTTCTTC. Amino acids: CASSIGRAAYNEQFF. Filled out from reference TRBV7-8 and TRBJ2-1, the complete variable domain reads GAGVSQSPRYKVAKRGQDVALRCDPISGHVSLFWYQQALGQGPEFLTYFQNEAQLDKSGLPSDRFFAERPEGSVSTLKIQRTQQEDSAVYLCASSIGRAAYNEQFFGPGTRLTVL.

Ten or more counts support this clonotype. This chain uses TRBV7-2 with TRBJ1-5; D remains unclear. V was cut by 5 bases and J by 6 bases, with 11 bases left in between. The CDR3 sequence is 13 residues long. The germline V gene encodes CDR1 SGHTA and CDR2 FQGNSA. The CDR3 protein is CASSPVGGQPQHF. CDR3 nucleotide sequence: TGTGCCAGCAGCCCGGTGGGAGGTCAGCCCCAGCATTTT.

This clonotype was detected ten times or more. The rearrangement links TRBV20-1 to TRBJ2-1, with 8 bases aligning to TRBD1. CDR3 length equals 16 residues. Germline V CDR1 and CDR2: DFQATT, SNEGSKA (reference sequence). V shed 2 bases and J 0 bases; nucleotides not matched to a gene: 6. The CDR3 DNA reads TGCAGTGCTAGACCGGGACAGGCGAGCTCCTACAATGAGCAGTTCTTC. It translates to CSARPGQASSYNEQFF.

This clonotype was picked up a small number of times. Given a much more abundant clone one base away, this may be a read error. The V gene is TRBV20-1, the J gene TRBJ2-1, with D tentatively TRBD2 (5 bases). Trimming removed 5 bases from V and 7 bases from J, with 15 bases in between. CDR3 length: 13 residues. CDR1 DFQATT and CDR2 SNEGSKA come from the germline V gene (reference sequence). CDR3 nucleotide sequence: TGCAGTGCTTTTCGGACTTGCGGGAATGAGCAGTTCTTC. Protein: CSAFRTCGNEQFF.

The genes are TRBV7-2 and TRBJ1-5; the D gene is possibly TRBD1 (5 bases). V lost 3 bases and J lost 3, with 9 bases in between. The germline CDR1 and CDR2 sequences are SGHTA and FQGNSA. The CDR3 consists of 14 residues. CDR3 protein: CASSLLGDNQPQHF. CDR3 bases: TGTGCCAGCAGCTTGTTGGGGGACAATCAGCCCCAGCATTTT.

At least ten counts were recorded for this clonotype. This rearrangement joins TRBV6-5 to TRBJ2-1; TRBD2 aligns across 7 bases. This CDR3 is built from 15 residues. J was trimmed by 4 bases and V by 0 bases; bases with no gene match: 3. Germline values: CDR1 MNHEY, CDR2 SVGAGI. The CDR3 DNA follows: TGTGCCAGCAGTTACTCGTGGGAGGGGTACAATGAGCAGTTCTTC. This encodes CASSYSWEGYNEQFF.

This clonotype was seen repeatedly, ten times or more. The chain recombines TRBV20-1 with TRBJ2-7, with D perhaps TRBD1 or TRBD2 (6 bases each). The germline CDR1 and CDR2 sequences are DFQATT and SNEGSKA (reference sequence). The CDR3 totals 12 residues. V lost 4 bases and J 6 bases, leaving 13 bases between the germline ends. The CDR3 is CSATGDGGEQYF. DNA of the CDR3: TGCAGTGCTACAGGGGACGGGGGCGAGCAGTACTTC.

This clonotype was seen at least ten times. The V and J genes are TRBV14 and TRBJ2-7; 8 nucleotides align to TRBD2. Germline trimming cut 1 base from V and 12 bases from J; bases unmatched to any gene: 8. This CDR3 is built from 13 residues. CDR1 is SGHDN and CDR2 is FVKESK in the germline V gene. CDR3: CASSQGLSSGPYF. CDR3 sequence (DNA): TGTGCCAGCAGCCAAGGCTTGTCTAGCGGGCCGTACTTC.

This clonotype was counted many times. The rearrangement joins TRBV2 to TRBJ2-5; D possibly corresponds to TRBD1 (6 bases). The ends were cut back, 5 bases at V and 1 base at J, with 11 bases in the middle. Germline-derived CDR1 and CDR2 are SNHLY and FYNNEI. The CDR3 loop spans 14 amino acids. CDR3 sequence: CASSSGEFQETQYF. DNA of the CDR3: TGTGCCAGCAGTTCAGGGGAATTCCAAGAGACCCAGTACTTC.

This clonotype has a count of ten or more. CDR3 DNA sequence: TGTGCCAGCAGCACCCCTCAGGGGGCCGGAGCTTTCTTT. As protein: CASSTPQGAGAFF. V gene TRBV11-2 combines with J gene TRBJ1-1, with 8 bases lining up with TRBD1. CDR3 length: 13 amino acids. Germline V gives CDR1 SGHAT, CDR2 FQNNGV. Trimming cost V 5 bases and J 10 bases; bases outside gene matches: 9.

There are many counts of this clonotype. The J gene is TRBJ2-1, the V gene TRBV3-1; maybe TRBD1 (5 bases). The CDR3 has 14 amino acids. V was pared by 10 bases and J by 6 bases, with 19 bases between. Per germline, CDR1 LGHDT and CDR2 YNNKEL (reference sequence). The CDR3 protein is CATSALGVVNEQFF. The CDR3 DNA reads as TGTGCCACCTCGGCGCTAGGGGTGGTCAATGAGCAGTTCTTC.

In the case of this clonotype: Just one base apart from a much larger clone, this may be a read error. V usage is TRBV7-9 and J usage is TRBJ2-3, with D possibly matching TRBD2 (6 bases). There are 13 residues in the CDR3. Deletions cut 6 bases from V and 9 bases from J, with 16 bases between. Per the germline V gene, CDR1 is SEHNR and CDR2 is FQNEAQ (reference sequence). The CDR3 coding sequence is TGTGCCAGCAGTCATGAAGGACTACCCACGCAGTATTTT. Translating gives CASSHEGLPTQYF.

This clonotype was counted at least ten times. This rearrangement joins TRBV29-1 to TRBJ2-7; 9 bases line up with TRBD1. The V segment lost 4 bases and the J segment 2 bases; nucleotides outside the gene matches: 9. CDR1 and CDR2 (germline): SQVTM, ANQGSEA. The CDR3 is made up of 15 amino acids. CDR3: CSVAVLGQGTYEQYF. CDR3 DNA: TGCAGCGTTGCGGTCCTAGGACAGGGGACCTACGAGCAGTACTTC.

The sample holds many counts of this clonotype. The rearrangement uses TRBV12-5 and TRBJ2-3, with 9 bases matching TRBD2. Germline trimming cut 1 base from V and 6 bases from J; bases unmatched to any gene: 5. Germline CDR1 and CDR2: LGHNT and FRNRAP. The CDR3 totals 15 residues. CDR3 amino acids: CASGLDVAGADTQYF. The DNA of the CDR3 is TGTGCTAGTGGTTTGGATGTAGCGGGAGCGGATACGCAGTATTTT.

In the case of this clonotype: A much larger clone sits a single nucleotide away, making a read error possible. This chain uses TRBV7-9 with TRBJ1-1; D gene unclear. This CDR3 region has 15 residues. Looked up from germline, CDR1 is SEHNR and CDR2 is FQNEAQ (reference sequence). Trimming pared 6 bases from V and 4 bases from J, leaving 18 bases between. CDR3 protein: CASSLPPTWGTEAFF. The DNA for the CDR3 is TGTGCCAGCAGTCTACCCCCCACTTGGGGCACTGAAGCTTTCTTT.

For this clonotype: Mismatch with germline at one junction end may stem from a read error. The rearrangement joins TRBV5-4 to TRBJ1-5, with 9 bases aligning to TRBD1. Germline assignment: CDR1 SGHNT and CDR2 YYREEE (reference sequence). CDR3 length equals 15 residues. The CDR3 loop is CASSPGTGNNQPQHF. DNA of the CDR3: TGCGCCAGCAGCCCCGGGACAGGGAACAATCAGCCCCAGCATTTT.